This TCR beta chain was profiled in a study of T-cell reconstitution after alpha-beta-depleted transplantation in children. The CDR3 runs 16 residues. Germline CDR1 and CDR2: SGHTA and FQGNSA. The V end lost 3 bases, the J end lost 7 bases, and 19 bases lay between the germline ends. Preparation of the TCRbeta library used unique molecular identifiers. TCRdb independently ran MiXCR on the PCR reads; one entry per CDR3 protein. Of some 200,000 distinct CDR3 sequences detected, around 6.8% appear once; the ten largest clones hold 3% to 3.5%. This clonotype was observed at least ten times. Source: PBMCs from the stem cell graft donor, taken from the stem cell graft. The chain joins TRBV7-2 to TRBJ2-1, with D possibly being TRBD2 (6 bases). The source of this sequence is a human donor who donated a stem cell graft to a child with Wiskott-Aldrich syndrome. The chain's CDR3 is CASSFLSGLKHNEQFF. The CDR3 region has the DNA TGTGCCAGCAGCTTTCTCTCTGGACTAAAACATAATGAGCAGTTCTTC. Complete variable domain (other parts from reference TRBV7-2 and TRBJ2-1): GAGVSQSPSNKVTEKGKDVELRCDPISGHTALYWYRQSLGQGLEFLIYFQGNSAPDKSGLPSDRFSAERTGGSVSTLTIQRTQQEDSAVYLCASSFLSGLKHNEQFFGPGTRLTVL.